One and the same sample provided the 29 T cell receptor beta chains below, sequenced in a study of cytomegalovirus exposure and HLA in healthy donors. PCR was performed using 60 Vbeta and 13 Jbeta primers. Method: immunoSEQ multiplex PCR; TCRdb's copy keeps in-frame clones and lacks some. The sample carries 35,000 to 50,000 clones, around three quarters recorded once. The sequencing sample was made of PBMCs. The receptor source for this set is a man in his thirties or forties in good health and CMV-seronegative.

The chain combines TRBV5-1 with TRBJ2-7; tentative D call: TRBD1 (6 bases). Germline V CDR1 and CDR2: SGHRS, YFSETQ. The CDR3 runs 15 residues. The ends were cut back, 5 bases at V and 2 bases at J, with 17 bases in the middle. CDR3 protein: CASRRGQGGPYEQYF. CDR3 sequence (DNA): TGCGCCAGCAGACGGGGACAAGGGGGACCCTACGAGCAGTACTTC.

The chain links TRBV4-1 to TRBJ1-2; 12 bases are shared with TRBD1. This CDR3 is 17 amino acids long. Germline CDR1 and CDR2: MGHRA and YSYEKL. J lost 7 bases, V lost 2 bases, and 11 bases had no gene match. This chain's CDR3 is CASSQNLTGTGGAGYTF. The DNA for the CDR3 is TGCGCCAGCAGCCAAAACTTGACCGGGACAGGGGGCGCTGGCTACACCTTC.

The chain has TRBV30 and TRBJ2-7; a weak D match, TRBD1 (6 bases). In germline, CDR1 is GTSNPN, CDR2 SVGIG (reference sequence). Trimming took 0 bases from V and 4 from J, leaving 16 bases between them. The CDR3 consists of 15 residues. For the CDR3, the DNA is TGTGCCTGGAGTGTACCCTCCGGGACATCTTACGAGCAGTACTTC. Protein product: CAWSVPSGTSYEQYF.

The CDR3 spells CATSGPDWVVGISGNQPQHF. The CDR3 DNA sequence: TGTGCCACCAGCGGGCCGGATTGGGTAGTCGGTATATCGGGCAATCAGCCCCAGCATTTT. This chain connects TRBV15 to TRBJ1-5; D is undetermined. V was cut by 5 bases and J by 2 bases, with 28 bases left in between. The CDR3 is made up of 20 amino acids. The germline V gene encodes CDR1 LNHNV and CDR2 YYDKDF (reference sequence).

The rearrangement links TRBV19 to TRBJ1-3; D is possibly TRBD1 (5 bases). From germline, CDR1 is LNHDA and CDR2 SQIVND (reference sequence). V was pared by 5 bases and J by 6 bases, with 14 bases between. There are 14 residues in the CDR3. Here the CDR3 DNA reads TGTGCCAGTAGTCGTCTCCAGGGTGAAAACACCATATATTTT. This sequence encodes CASSRLQGENTIYF.

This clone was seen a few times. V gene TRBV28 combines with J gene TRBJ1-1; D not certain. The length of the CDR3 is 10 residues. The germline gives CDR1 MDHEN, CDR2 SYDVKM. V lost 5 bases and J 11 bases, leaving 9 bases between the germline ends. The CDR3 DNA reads TGTGCCAGCAGTGCGACTGGGGCTTTCTTT. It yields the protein CASSATGAFF.

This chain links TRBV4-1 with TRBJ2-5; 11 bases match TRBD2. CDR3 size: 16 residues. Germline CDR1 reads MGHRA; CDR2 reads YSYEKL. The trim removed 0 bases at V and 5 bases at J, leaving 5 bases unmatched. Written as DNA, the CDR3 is TGCGCCAGCAGCCAAGATGGGGCTAGCGGGGGGGAGACCCAGTACTTC. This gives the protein CASSQDGASGGETQYF.

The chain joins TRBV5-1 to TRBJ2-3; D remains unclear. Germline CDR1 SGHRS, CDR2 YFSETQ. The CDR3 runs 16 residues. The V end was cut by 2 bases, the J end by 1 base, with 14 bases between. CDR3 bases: TGCGCCAGCAGCTTTAGGCGGTTGGGTGGCACAGATACGCAGTATTTT. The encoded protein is CASSFRRLGGTDTQYF.

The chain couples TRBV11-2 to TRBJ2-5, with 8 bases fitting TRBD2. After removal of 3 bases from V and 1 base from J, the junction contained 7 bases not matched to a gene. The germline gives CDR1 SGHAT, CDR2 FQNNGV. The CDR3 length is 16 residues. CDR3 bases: TGTGCCAGCAGCTTGATTAGCGGGACCCGCCAAGAGACCCAGTACTTC. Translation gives CASSLISGTRQETQYF.

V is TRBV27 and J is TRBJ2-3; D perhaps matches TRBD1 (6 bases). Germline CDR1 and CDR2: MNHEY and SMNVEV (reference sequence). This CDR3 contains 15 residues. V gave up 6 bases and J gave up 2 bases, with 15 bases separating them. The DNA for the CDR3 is TGTGCCAGCAGCCCCCTCGGACAGTACACAGATACGCAGTATTTT. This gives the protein CASSPLGQYTDTQYF.

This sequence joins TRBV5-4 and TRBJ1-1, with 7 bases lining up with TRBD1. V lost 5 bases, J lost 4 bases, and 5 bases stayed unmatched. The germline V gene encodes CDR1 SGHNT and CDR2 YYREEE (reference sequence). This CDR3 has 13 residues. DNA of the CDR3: TGTGCCAGCAGACGACAGGGTGCCACTGAAGCTTTCTTT. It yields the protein CASRRQGATEAFF.

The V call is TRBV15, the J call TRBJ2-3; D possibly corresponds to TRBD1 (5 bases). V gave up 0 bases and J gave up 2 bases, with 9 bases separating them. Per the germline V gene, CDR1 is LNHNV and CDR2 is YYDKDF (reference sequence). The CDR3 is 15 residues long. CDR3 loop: CATSRERGLTDTQYF. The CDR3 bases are TGTGCCACCAGCAGAGAAAGGGGCCTCACAGATACGCAGTATTTT.

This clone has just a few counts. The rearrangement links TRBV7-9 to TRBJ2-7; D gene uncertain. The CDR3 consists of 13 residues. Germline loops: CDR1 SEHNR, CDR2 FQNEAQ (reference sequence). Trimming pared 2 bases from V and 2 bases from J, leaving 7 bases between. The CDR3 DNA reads TGTGCCAGCAGCTTAACGGTGGCCTACGAGCAGTACTTC. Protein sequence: CASSLTVAYEQYF.

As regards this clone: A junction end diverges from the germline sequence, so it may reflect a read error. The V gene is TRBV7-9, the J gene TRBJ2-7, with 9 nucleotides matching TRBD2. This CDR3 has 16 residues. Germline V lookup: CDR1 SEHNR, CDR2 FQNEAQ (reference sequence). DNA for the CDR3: TGTTCCAGCAGCTCTCTGGCTAGCGGGGCAGCCTACGAGCAGTACTTC. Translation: CSSSSLASGAAYEQYF.

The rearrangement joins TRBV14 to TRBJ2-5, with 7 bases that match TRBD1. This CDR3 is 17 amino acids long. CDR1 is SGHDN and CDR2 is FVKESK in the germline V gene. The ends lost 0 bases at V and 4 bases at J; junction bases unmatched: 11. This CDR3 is CASSQERGGPSVETQYF. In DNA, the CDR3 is TGTGCCAGCAGCCAAGAGAGAGGGGGCCCGTCCGTAGAGACCCAGTACTTC.

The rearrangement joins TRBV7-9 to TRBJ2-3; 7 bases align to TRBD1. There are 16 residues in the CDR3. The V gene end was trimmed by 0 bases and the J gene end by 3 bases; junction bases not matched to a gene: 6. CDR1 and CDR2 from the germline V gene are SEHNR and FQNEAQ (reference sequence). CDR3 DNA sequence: TGTGCCAGCAGCTTAGCTGTACAGGGGCGGACAGATACGCAGTATTTT. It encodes CASSLAVQGRTDTQYF.

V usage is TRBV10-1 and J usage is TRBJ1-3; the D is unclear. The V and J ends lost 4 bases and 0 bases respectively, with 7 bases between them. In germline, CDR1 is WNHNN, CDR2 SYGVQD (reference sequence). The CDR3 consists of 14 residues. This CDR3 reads CASSAGNSGNTIYF. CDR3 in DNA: TGCGCCAGCAGTGCCGGGAACTCTGGAAACACCATATATTTT.

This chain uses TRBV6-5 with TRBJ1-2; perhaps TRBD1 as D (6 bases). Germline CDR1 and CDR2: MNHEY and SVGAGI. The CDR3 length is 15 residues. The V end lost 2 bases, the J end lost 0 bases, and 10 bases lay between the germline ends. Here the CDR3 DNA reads TGTGCCAGCAGTTACGGGACACAAGCTAACTATGGCTACACCTTC. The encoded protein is CASSYGTQANYGYTF.

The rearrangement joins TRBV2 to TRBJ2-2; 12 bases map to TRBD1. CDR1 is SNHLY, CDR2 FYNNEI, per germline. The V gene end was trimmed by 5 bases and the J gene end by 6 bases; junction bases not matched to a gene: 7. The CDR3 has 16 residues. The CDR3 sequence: CASSSGQGAFPGELFF. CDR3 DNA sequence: TGTGCCAGCAGTTCGGGACAGGGGGCGTTCCCCGGGGAGCTGTTTTTT.

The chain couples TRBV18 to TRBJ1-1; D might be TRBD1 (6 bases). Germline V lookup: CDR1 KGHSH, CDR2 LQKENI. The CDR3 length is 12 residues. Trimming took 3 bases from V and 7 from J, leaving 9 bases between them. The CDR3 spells CASSPVQGEAFF. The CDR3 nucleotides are TGTGCCAGCTCACCCGTACAGGGTGAAGCTTTCTTT.

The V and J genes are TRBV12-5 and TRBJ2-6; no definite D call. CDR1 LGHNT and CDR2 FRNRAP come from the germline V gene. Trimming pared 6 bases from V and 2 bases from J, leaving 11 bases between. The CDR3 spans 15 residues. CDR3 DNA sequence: TGTGCTAGTGGCACAGAAACTGCTGGGGCCAACGTCCTGACTTTC. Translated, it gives CASGTETAGANVLTF.

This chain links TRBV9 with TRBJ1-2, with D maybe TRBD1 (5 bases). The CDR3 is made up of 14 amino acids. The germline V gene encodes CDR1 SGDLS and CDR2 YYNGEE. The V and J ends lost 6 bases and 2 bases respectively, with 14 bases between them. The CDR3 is CASTQFAGNYGYTF. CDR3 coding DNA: TGTGCCAGCACCCAGTTTGCAGGGAACTATGGCTACACCTTC.

The DNA of the CDR3 is TGCGCCAGCAGCCCCGAGGCAGAAGCTCGCTCCTACGAGCAGTACTTC. This gives the protein CASSPEAEARSYEQYF. The chain links TRBV4-3 to TRBJ2-7; D uncertain. There are 16 residues in the CDR3. V lost 4 bases to trimming and J lost 0 bases, with 16 bases between them. The germline CDR1 and CDR2 sequences are LGHNA and YSLEER.

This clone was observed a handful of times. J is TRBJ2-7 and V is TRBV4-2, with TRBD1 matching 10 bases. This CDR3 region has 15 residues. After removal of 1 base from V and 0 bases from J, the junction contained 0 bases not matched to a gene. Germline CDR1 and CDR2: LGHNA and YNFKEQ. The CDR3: CASSQGTGGSYEQYF. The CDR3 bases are TGTGCCAGCAGCCAAGGGACAGGGGGCTCCTACGAGCAGTACTTC.

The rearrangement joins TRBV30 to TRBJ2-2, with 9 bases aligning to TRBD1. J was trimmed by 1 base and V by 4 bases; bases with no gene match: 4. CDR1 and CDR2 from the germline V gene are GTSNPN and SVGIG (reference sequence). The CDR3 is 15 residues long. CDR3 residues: CAWNTGGLNTGELFF. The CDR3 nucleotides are TGTGCCTGGAACACAGGGGGCCTGAACACCGGGGAGCTGTTTTTT.

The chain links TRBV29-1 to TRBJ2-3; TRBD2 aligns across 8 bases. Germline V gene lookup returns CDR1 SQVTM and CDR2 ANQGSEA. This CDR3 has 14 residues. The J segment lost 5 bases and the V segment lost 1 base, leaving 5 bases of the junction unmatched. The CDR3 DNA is TGCAGCGTTGAAGGGACTAGCATCGGAGATACGCAGTATTTT. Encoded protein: CSVEGTSIGDTQYF.

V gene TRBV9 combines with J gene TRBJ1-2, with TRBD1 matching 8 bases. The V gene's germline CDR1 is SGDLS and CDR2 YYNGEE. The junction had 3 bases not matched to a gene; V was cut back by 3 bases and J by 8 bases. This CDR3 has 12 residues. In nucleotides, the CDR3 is TGTGCCAGCAGCGCCAGGGGGCAGGGCTACACCTTC. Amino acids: CASSARGQGYTF.

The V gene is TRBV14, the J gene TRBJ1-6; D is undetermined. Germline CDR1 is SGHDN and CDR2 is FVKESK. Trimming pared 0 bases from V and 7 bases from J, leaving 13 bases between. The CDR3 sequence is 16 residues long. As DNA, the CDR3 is TGTGCCAGCAGCCAAGAAGTCTGGGCTCGGAATTCACCCCTCCACTTT. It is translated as CASSQEVWARNSPLHF. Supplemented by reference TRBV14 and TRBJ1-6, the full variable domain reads EAGVTQFPSHSVIEKGQTVTLRCDPISGHDNLYWYRRVMGKEIKFLLHFVKESKQDESGMPNNRFLAERTGGTYSTLKVQPAELEDSGVYFCASSQEVWARNSPLHFGNGTRLTVT.

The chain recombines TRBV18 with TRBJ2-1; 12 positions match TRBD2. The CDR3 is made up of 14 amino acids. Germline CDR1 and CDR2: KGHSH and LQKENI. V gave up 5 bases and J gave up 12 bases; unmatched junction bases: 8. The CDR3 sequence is CASSKTSGSSGQFF. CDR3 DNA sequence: TGTGCCAGCTCAAAGACTAGCGGGAGTTCGGGGCAGTTCTTC.